This T cell receptor beta chain was identified in a study of blood T cell repertoires in COVID-19. Data came from immunoSEQ multiplex PCR; TCRdb stores just in-frame clones and leaves some out. The repertoire includes around 230,000 clones, 80% to 85% of them detected once, and roughly 12% sits in the top ten. Germline lookup yields CDR1 SQVTM and CDR2 ANQGSEA. This CDR3 spans 15 amino acids. The V segment lost 4 bases and the J segment 5 bases; nucleotides outside the gene matches: 13. The sequence derives from a woman aged 55-70 years with active or convalescent COVID-19. Sequenced input: peripheral blood. The V call is TRBV29-1, the J call TRBJ1-2, with 7 bases matching TRBD1. The CDR3 spells CSVGPRGQLGYGYTF. CDR3 nucleotides: TGCAGCGTTGGGCCCCGGGGACAGCTGGGGTATGGCTACACCTTC. The full variable domain, in which reference TRBV29-1 and TRBJ1-2 provide the parts outside the CDR3, is SAVISQKPSRDICQRGTSLTIQCQVDSQVTMMFWYRQQPGQSLTLIATANQGSEATYESGFVIDKFPISRPNLTFSTLTVSNMSPEDSSIYLCSVGPRGQLGYGYTFGSGTRLTVV.